Reported below is one TCR beta chain. The germline gives CDR1 SEHNR, CDR2 FQNEAQ (reference sequence). Trimming took 0 bases from V and 6 from J, leaving 8 bases between them. There are 13 residues in the CDR3. These data originate in a study of blood T cell repertoires in COVID-19. Looking at the study overall: Both acute and convalescent COVID-19 samples were obtained from the United States, Italy and Spain.

Participant age was about 18 to 89 years, and participants resided in approximately 25 US areas. Authors' data handling: Quantification of nucleated cells was approximated via reference gene primer amplification. Sequencing used immunoSEQ multiplex PCR; TCRdb keeps in-frame clones, though not all of them. V, J and clone size are those of that table, while D and trimming were read from the DNA. Among around 280,000 clones listed, 89% were seen once. This chain links TRBV7-9 with TRBJ1-1, with D unclear. The sequencing sample was made of PBMCs or T cells enriched from blood (not recorded which). The clonotype comes from a woman aged 40 to 50 who had recovered from COVID-19. CDR3 loop: CASSLARISEAFF. The CDR3 bases are TGTGCCAGCAGCTTAGCGCGTATCTCTGAAGCTTTCTTT.